The 27 T cell receptor beta chains below all came from one sample that was sequenced in a study of T cell repertoires in cytomegalovirus infection. TCRdb independently ran MiXCR on the reads; one entry per CDR3 protein. The sample records about 89,000 distinct CDR3 sequences, around 32% being singletons. Which antigens these TCRs recognize remains unknown. This specimen was CD8+ T cells from cultured PBMCs, taken from culture after CMV antigen stimulation. The receptors here all came from a human donor in good health (CMV status not recorded). Some clones in this sample may be carry-over from other donors' samples.

Only one count was recorded for this clonotype. The V call is TRBV27, the J call TRBJ1-2; D gene unclear. From germline, CDR1 is MNHEY and CDR2 SMNVEV (reference sequence). The CDR3 sequence is 15 residues long. V was shortened by 5 bases and J by 2 bases, with 15 bases between the two germline ends. CDR3 bases: TGTGCCAGCAGTCCCCGTGGCAGTTCAAACTATGGCTACACCTTC. The encoded protein is CASSPRGSSNYGYTF.

This clonotype has only a few counts. The chain has TRBV12-3 or TRBV12-4 and TRBJ1-4, with TRBD1 matching over 10 bases. Trimming removed 3 bases from V and 8 bases from J; junction bases left unmatched: 3. The CDR3 is 14 residues long. The CDR3 nucleotides read TGTGCCAGCAGTTTTCAGGGACAGGGGGAAAAACTGTTTTTT. This sequence encodes CASSFQGQGEKLFF.

This chain links TRBV13 with TRBJ2-7; D ambiguous. Trimming cost V 5 bases and J 3 bases, with 5 bases left between them. From germline, CDR1 is PRHDT and CDR2 FYEKMQ (reference sequence). The CDR3 consists of 11 residues. The CDR3: CASSTHYEQYF. CDR3 nucleotides: TGTGCCAGCAGCACACACTACGAGCAGTACTTC.

The V and J genes are TRBV4-2 and TRBJ1-4, with a possible D match to TRBD1 (6 bases). The V and J ends lost 7 bases and 8 bases respectively, with 17 bases between them. CDR1 and CDR2 from the germline V gene are LGHNA and YNFKEQ. This CDR3 comprises 14 residues. CDR3 residues: CASIPQVGGEKLFF. The CDR3 nucleotides are TGTGCCAGCATCCCACAAGTAGGGGGAGAAAAACTGTTTTTT.

The CDR3 protein is CASSLVGTQKNTEAFF. The CDR3 nucleotides read TGCGCCAGCAGCTTGGTGGGCACCCAGAAGAACACTGAAGCTTTCTTT. The rearrangement joins TRBV5-1 to TRBJ1-1, with D unclear. There are 16 residues in the CDR3. V lost 0 bases, J lost 1 base, and 13 bases lay in between. CDR1 is SGHRS and CDR2 is YFSETQ in the germline V gene.

The rearrangement links TRBV20-1 to TRBJ2-4; D is perhaps TRBD2 (5 bases). CDR3 length: 13 residues. Germline loops: CDR1 DFQATT, CDR2 SNEGSKA (reference sequence). Trimming cost V 3 bases and J 2 bases, with 8 bases left between them. DNA for the CDR3: TGCAGTGCTAGGGGAGAGACCAAAAACATTCAGTACTTC. Its protein is CSARGETKNIQYF.

This clonotype came up a few times. The chain carries TRBV7-6 and TRBJ2-5, with 13 bases fitting TRBD2. The V gene end was trimmed by 2 bases and the J gene end by 3 bases; junction bases not matched to a gene: 9. This CDR3 contains 18 residues. Per the germline V gene, CDR1 is SGHVS and CDR2 is FNYEAQ. The chain's CDR3 is CASSLRPGLAGAKETQYF. Here the CDR3 DNA reads TGTGCCAGCAGCTTAAGACCAGGACTAGCGGGGGCAAAAGAGACCCAGTACTTC.

V usage is TRBV6-2 or TRBV6-3 and J usage is TRBJ2-7; 9 bases match TRBD1. Germline loops: CDR1 MNHEY, CDR2 SVGEGT. V trimming: 5 bases; J trimming: 5 bases; junction bases outside the gene matches: 7. This CDR3 is built from 14 residues. The CDR3 here is CASSVRQGVHEQYF. For the CDR3, the DNA is TGTGCCAGCAGTGTCAGACAGGGGGTCCACGAGCAGTACTTC.

The V and J genes are TRBV28 and TRBJ1-1; the D is unclear. The germline V and J ends were trimmed by 6 bases and 1 base, with 12 bases remaining between them. The CDR3 covers 14 residues. Per germline, CDR1 MDHEN and CDR2 SYDVKM. Here the CDR3 reads CASRPTVTNTEAFF. Written as DNA, the CDR3 is TGTGCCAGCAGGCCGACGGTGACGAACACTGAAGCTTTCTTT.

This chain joins TRBV7-2 and TRBJ2-3, with 7 positions matching TRBD2. Per the germline V gene, CDR1 is SGHTA and CDR2 is FQGNSA. V gave up 5 bases and J gave up 1 base; unmatched junction bases: 6. This CDR3 is built from 15 residues. The CDR3 sequence is CASSQGRGGTDTQYF. The CDR3, as DNA: TGTGCCAGCAGCCAAGGGAGGGGTGGCACAGATACGCAGTATTTT. The variable domain in full, with the rest retrieved from reference TRBV7-2 and TRBJ2-3, is GAGVSQSPSNKVTEKGKDVELRCDPISGHTALYWYRQSLGQGLEFLIYFQGNSAPDKSGLPSDRFSAERTGGSVSTLTIQRTQQEDSAVYLCASSQGRGGTDTQYFGPGTRLTVL.

This clonotype has a count of ten or more. The chain recombines TRBV7-6 with TRBJ2-7; D is unresolved. With 3 bases removed from V and 0 bases from J, the gap between germline ends came to 9 bases. Looked up from germline, CDR1 is SGHVS and CDR2 is FNYEAQ. This CDR3 has 14 residues. CDR3 in amino acids: CASSLGTHSYEQYF. CDR3 coding DNA: TGTGCCAGCAGCTTGGGCACCCACTCCTACGAGCAGTACTTC. Drawing the rest from reference TRBV7-6 and TRBJ2-7, the complete variable domain is GAGVSQSPRYKVTKRGQDVALRCDPISGHVSLYWYRQALGQGPEFLTYFNYEAQQDKSGLPNDRFSAERPEGSISTLTIQRTEQRDSAMYRCASSLGTHSYEQYFGPGTRLTVT.

The CDR3 spells CASGPNQETQYF. CDR3 sequence (DNA): TGTGCTAGTGGACCGAACCAAGAGACCCAGTACTTC. The rearrangement links TRBV12-5 to TRBJ2-5, with D unresolved. Germline V gives CDR1 LGHNT, CDR2 FRNRAP. The CDR3 totals 12 residues. The germline V and J ends were trimmed by 6 bases and 0 bases, with 5 bases remaining between them. Full variable domain (missing parts from reference TRBV12-5 and TRBJ2-5): DARVTQTPRHKVTEMGQEVTMRCQPILGHNTVFWYRQTMMQGLELLAYFRNRAPLDDSGMPKDRFSAEMPDATLATLKIQPSEPRDSAVYFCASGPNQETQYFGPGTRLLVL.

In its sample, this clonotype was seen many times. V and J are TRBV7-9 and TRBJ1-6; D is undetermined. CDR1 is SEHNR and CDR2 is FQNEAQ in the germline V gene (reference sequence). There are 13 residues in the CDR3. V was trimmed by 5 bases and J by 14 bases, leaving 16 bases between them. The CDR3 DNA reads as TGTGCCAGCAGCCAATCCACGGGGATCACCCTCCACTTT. Translation: CASSQSTGITLHF.

The gene calls are TRBV11-2 and TRBJ2-2, with 9 bases that match TRBD2. The CDR3 has 18 amino acids. CDR1 and CDR2 from the germline V gene are SGHAT and FQNNGV. V shed 2 bases and J 5 bases; nucleotides not matched to a gene: 12. CDR3 residues: CASSLPASGVVFTGELFF. As DNA, the CDR3 is TGTGCCAGCAGCTTACCGGCTAGCGGGGTAGTATTTACCGGGGAGCTGTTTTTT.

The chain is built from TRBV6-5 and TRBJ2-1; TRBD2 matches at 8 bases. Germline V lookup: CDR1 MNHEY, CDR2 SVGAGI. The CDR3 consists of 17 residues. J was trimmed by 4 bases and V by 0 bases; bases with no gene match: 8. CDR3 sequence (DNA): TGTGCCAGCAGTTACTCGATGTTGCGGGGGGAATACAATGAGCAGTTCTTC. Amino acid sequence: CASSYSMLRGEYNEQFF.

This clonotype was counted a few times. This chain uses TRBV10-3 with TRBJ1-1; D is perhaps TRBD1 (5 bases). This CDR3 has 13 residues. Germline V lookup: CDR1 ENHRY, CDR2 SYGVKD. V was cut by 6 bases and J by 4 bases, with 12 bases left in between. CDR3 sequence reads: CAIRDSGTTEAFF. The CDR3 nucleotides are TGTGCCATCAGAGACTCAGGGACCACTGAAGCTTTCTTT.

The chain combines TRBV4-3 with TRBJ1-5; D is ambiguous. In germline, CDR1 is LGHNA, CDR2 YSLEER. V was shortened by 0 bases and J by 0 bases, with 12 bases between the two germline ends. The CDR3 is made up of 17 amino acids. Here the CDR3 reads CASSQEETVHSNQPQHF. The CDR3 DNA reads as TGCGCCAGCAGCCAAGAAGAGACTGTGCATAGCAATCAGCCCCAGCATTTT.

At least ten counts were recorded for this clonotype. The chain combines TRBV7-9 with TRBJ2-2; 9 bases fit TRBD2. After removal of 6 bases from V and 1 base from J, the junction contained 6 bases not matched to a gene. CDR1 is SEHNR, CDR2 FQNEAQ, per germline (reference sequence). The CDR3 consists of 16 residues. Written as DNA, the CDR3 is TGTGCCAGCAGACTATGGACTAGCGAGAACACCGGGGAGCTGTTTTTT. Translated: CASRLWTSENTGELFF.

The table lists this clonotype with many counts. The J gene is TRBJ2-7, the V gene TRBV7-8, with D perhaps matching TRBD2 (5 bases). Germline CDR1 is SGHVS and CDR2 is FQNEAQ. Trimming stripped 0 bases from V and 5 bases from J, with 20 bases between. The CDR3 sequence is 17 residues long. This CDR3 reads CASSLAFAGEKVDEQYF. DNA of the CDR3: TGTGCCAGCAGCTTAGCGTTTGCGGGCGAAAAGGTGGACGAGCAGTACTTC.

In this sample, this clonotype turned up many times. This chain connects TRBV5-1 to TRBJ1-1; D is unclear. V was trimmed by 4 bases and J by 4 bases, leaving 11 bases between them. The V gene's germline CDR1 is SGHRS and CDR2 YFSETQ. The CDR3 runs 13 residues. CDR3 amino acids: CASSPAYITEAFF. DNA for the CDR3: TGCGCCAGCAGCCCAGCGTATATCACTGAAGCTTTCTTT.

This clonotype turned up a few times. The V gene is TRBV5-4, the J gene TRBJ1-4; TRBD1 matches 8 bases. Per germline, CDR1 SGHNT and CDR2 YYREEE (reference sequence). This CDR3 is built from 13 residues. Trimming cost V 4 bases and J 8 bases; bases outside gene matches: 4. The CDR3 region is CASSGTGGEKLFF. CDR3 DNA: TGTGCCAGCAGCGGGACAGGCGGAGAAAAACTGTTTTTT.

This clonotype was found a few times. CDR3 residues: CASSPLGRLGVSNQPQHF. The CDR3 DNA reads TGTGCCAGCAGTCCGCTCGGACGTTTGGGGGTTAGCAATCAGCCCCAGCATTTT. The rearrangement joins TRBV27 to TRBJ1-5; the D gene is possibly TRBD1 (5 bases). The V end was cut by 5 bases, the J end by 0 bases, with 20 bases between. CDR1 MNHEY and CDR2 SMNVEV come from the germline V gene (reference sequence). This CDR3 is built from 18 residues.

The V call is TRBV5-6, the J call TRBJ1-1; no clear D gene. Germline loops: CDR1 SGHDT, CDR2 YYEEEE. The CDR3 spans 14 residues. The ends were cut back, 2 bases at V and 0 bases at J, with 8 bases in the middle. CDR3 in amino acids: CASSFRQVNTEAFF. Here the CDR3 DNA reads TGTGCCAGCAGCTTTAGGCAGGTGAACACTGAAGCTTTCTTT.

This clonotype was counted a few times. The chain uses TRBV7-2 and TRBJ1-2; D remains unclear. V lost 6 bases, J lost 9 bases, and 14 bases lay in between. The germline gives CDR1 SGHTA, CDR2 FQGNSA. The CDR3 loop spans 12 amino acids. CDR3 sequence reads: CASSPDWMRYTF. CDR3 nucleotides: TGTGCCAGCAGTCCGGACTGGATGCGCTACACCTTC.

This clonotype was detected a few times. The V call is TRBV7-2, the J call TRBJ2-1; D remains ambiguous. This CDR3 is built from 11 residues. V was shortened by 3 bases and J by 8 bases, with 5 bases between the two germline ends. Germline loops: CDR1 SGHTA, CDR2 FQGNSA. The CDR3 region is CASSFSHEQFF. DNA for the CDR3: TGTGCCAGCAGCTTTAGCCATGAGCAGTTCTTC.

This clonotype occurred a few times. The CDR3 DNA reads TGTGCCAGTAGTTTGACAGGTGGGAGCTCCTACAATGAGCAGTTCTTC. Translating it yields CASSLTGGSSYNEQFF. V and J are TRBV19 and TRBJ2-1; D is perhaps TRBD1 (6 bases). V was shortened by 5 bases and J by 0 bases, with 14 bases between the two germline ends. This CDR3 contains 16 residues. From germline, CDR1 is LNHDA and CDR2 SQIVND (reference sequence).

This clonotype has a handful of counts. The gene calls are TRBV7-7 and TRBJ2-3; no clear D gene. This CDR3 region has 13 residues. The germline CDR1 and CDR2 sequences are SSHAT and FNYEAQ (reference sequence). V was trimmed by 1 base and J by 2 bases, leaving 4 bases between them. CDR3 residues: CASSLEPTDTQYF. Written as DNA, the CDR3 is TGTGCCAGCAGCTTAGAACCCACAGATACGCAGTATTTT. Complete variable domain (other parts from reference TRBV7-7 and TRBJ2-3): GAGVSQSPRYKVTKRGQDVTLRCDPISSHATLYWYQQALGQGPEFLTYFNYEAQPDKSGLPSDRFSAERPEGSISTLTIQRTEQRDSAMYRCASSLEPTDTQYFGPGTRLTVL.